This is a list of T cell receptor beta chains from one sample in a study of blood T cells in healthy people across ages. TCRdb re-called the 5' RACE reads through MiXCR, storing one row per CDR3 protein. The repertoire holds about 760,000 distinct CDR3 sequences, about 56% seen once, with approximately 24% in the top ten. Sequenced input: blood. These receptors were obtained from a man in his forties or fifties in good health. Each CDR3 is given with its conserved first and last residue. The D gene is left open where the match is weak. Clone size is given for some rows only: seen once, a few or many times, or a class if the clone is expanded.

clone_size	d_call	j_call	v_call	cdr3_nt	cdr3_aa
NA	TRBD1	TRBJ2-7	TRBV7-9	TGTGCCAGCAGCCACCGGGACAGCGTCTACGAGCAGTACTTC	CASSHRDSVYEQYF
NA	NA	TRBJ2-7	TRBV5-5	TGTGCCAGCAGCTTCGAGGGCTCTTTCTACGAGCAGTACTTC	CASSFEGSFYEQYF
NA	NA	TRBJ1-2	TRBV6-2/TRBV6-3	TGTGCCAGCAGTGCACAGGGACCTGGCTATGGCTACACCTTC	CASSAQGPGYGYTF
NA	NA	TRBJ1-1	TRBV5-1	TGCGCCAGCAGGTTGGGACACCCGAACACTGAAGCTTTCTTT	CASRLGHPNTEAFF
few	TRBD1	TRBJ2-1	TRBV3-1	TGTGCCAGCAGCCACCGACAGGGGAGAACCAATGAGCAGTTCTTC	CASSHRQGRTNEQFF
NA	NA	TRBJ1-2	TRBV10-3	TGTGCCATCAGTGAGAACAGGGTCTATGGCTACACCTTC	CAISENRVYGYTF
NA	NA	TRBJ1-2	TRBV6-2/TRBV6-3	TGTGCCAGCAGTCAGCCGGGACCCCGAGGCGGCTACACCTTC	CASSQPGPRGGYTF
NA	NA	TRBJ1-1	TRBV29-1	TGCAGCGTCATACTGACAGAGAACACTGAAGCTTTCTTT	CSVILTENTEAFF
once	NA	TRBJ2-7	TRBV11-2	TGTGCCAGCAGCCCCGAACGTTCCCCCTTCGAGCAGTACTTC	CASSPERSPFEQYF
NA	NA	TRBJ1-2	TRBV5-1	TGCGCCAGCAGCTTGAAGGGTAACTATGGCTACACCTTC	CASSLKGNYGYTF
NA	TRBD1	TRBJ2-7	TRBV10-3	TGTGCCATCAGTTTGGGACAGGGGATTTCCTACGAGCAGTACTTC	CAISLGQGISYEQYF
once	TRBD2	TRBJ2-7	TRBV6-1	TGTGCCAGCAGTGAAGCTAGACTAGCGGCGTTCTCCTACGAGCAGTACTTC	CASSEARLAAFSYEQYF
few	NA	TRBJ2-6	TRBV5-1	TGCGCCAGCAGCTCCCAACCCAACTCTGGGGCCAACGTCCTGACTTTC	CASSSQPNSGANVLTF
few	TRBD2	TRBJ2-1	TRBV5-1	TGCGCCAGCAGCTTGGTGCCGCGGGAGGAGGGTGAGCAGTTCTTC	CASSLVPREEGEQFF
once	TRBD2	TRBJ2-1	TRBV20-1	TGCAGTGCTCACCTAGCGGGAGGGGCTGGTGAGCAGTTCTTC	CSAHLAGGAGEQFF
NA	NA	TRBJ2-7	TRBV24-1	TGTGCCATTGGAACAGACTCCGGCGAGCAGTACTTC	CAIGTDSGEQYF
few	NA	TRBJ2-1	TRBV4-2	TGTGCCAGCAGCCCGCCCACCTACAATGAGCAGTTCTTC	CASSPPTYNEQFF